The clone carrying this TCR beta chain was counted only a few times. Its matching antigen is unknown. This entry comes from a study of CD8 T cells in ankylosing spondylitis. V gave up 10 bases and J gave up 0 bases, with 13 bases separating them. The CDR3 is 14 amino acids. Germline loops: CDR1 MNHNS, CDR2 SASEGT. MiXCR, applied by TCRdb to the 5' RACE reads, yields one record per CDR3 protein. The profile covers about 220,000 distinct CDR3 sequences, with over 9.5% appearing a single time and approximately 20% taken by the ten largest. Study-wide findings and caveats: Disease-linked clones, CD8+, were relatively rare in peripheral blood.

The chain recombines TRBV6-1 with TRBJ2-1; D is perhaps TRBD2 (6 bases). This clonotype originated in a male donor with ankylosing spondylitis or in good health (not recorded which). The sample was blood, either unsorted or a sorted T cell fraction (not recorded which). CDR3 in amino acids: CATGVSSSYNEQFF. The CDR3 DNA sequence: TGTGCCACGGGAGTGTCCAGCTCCTACAATGAGCAGTTCTTC.